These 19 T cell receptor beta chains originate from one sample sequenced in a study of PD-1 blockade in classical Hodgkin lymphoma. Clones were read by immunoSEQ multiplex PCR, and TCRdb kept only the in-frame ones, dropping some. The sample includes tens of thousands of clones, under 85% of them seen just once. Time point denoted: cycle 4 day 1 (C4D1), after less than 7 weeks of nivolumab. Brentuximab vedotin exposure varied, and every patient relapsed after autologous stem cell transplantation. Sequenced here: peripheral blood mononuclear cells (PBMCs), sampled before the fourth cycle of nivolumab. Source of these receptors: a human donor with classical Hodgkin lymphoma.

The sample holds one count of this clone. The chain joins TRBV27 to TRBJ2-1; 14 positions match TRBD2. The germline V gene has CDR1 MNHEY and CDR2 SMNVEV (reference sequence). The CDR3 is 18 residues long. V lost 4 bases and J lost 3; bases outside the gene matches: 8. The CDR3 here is CASSSPEGLAGDYNEQFF. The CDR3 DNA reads TGTGCCAGCAGTTCACCGGAGGGACTAGCGGGAGACTACAATGAGCAGTTCTTC.

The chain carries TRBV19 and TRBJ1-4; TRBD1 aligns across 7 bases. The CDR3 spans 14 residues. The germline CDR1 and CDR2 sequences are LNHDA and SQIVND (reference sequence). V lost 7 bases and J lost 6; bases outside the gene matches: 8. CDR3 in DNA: TGTGCCAGTAATCACAGGGGCGTGCATGAAAAACTGTTTTTT. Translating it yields CASNHRGVHEKLFF.

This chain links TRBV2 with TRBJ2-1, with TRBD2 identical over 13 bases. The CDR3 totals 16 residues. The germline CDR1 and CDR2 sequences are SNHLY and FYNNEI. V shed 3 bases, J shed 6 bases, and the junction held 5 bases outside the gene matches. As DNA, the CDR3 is TGTGCCAGCAGTGATCCGGGACTAGCGGGACCCAATGAGCAGTTCTTC. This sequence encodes CASSDPGLAGPNEQFF.

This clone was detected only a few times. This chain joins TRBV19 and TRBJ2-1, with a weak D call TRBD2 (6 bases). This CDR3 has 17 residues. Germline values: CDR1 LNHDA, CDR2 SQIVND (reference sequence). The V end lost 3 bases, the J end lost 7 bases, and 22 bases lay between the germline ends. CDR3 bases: TGTGCCAGTAGTATTAGCCGGGCGACAGCGGGTCGAAATGAGCAGTTCTTC. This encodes CASSISRATAGRNEQFF.

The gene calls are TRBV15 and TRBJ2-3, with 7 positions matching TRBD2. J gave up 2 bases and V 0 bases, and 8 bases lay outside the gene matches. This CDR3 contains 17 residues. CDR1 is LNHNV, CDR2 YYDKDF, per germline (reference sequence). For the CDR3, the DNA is TGTGCCACCAGCAGAGAGACTAGCCCTACCATCACAGATACGCAGTATTTT. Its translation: CATSRETSPTITDTQYF.

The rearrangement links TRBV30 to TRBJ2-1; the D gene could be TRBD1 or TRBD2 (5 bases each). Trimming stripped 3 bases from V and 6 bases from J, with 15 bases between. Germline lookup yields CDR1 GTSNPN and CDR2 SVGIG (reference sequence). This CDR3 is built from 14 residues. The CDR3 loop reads CAWSRGVRGNEQFF. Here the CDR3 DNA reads TGTGCCTGGAGCCGAGGGGTAAGAGGCAATGAGCAGTTCTTC.

This CDR3 reads CAITGNYGYTF. The CDR3 DNA is TGTGCCATCACAGGGAACTATGGCTACACCTTC. The chain links TRBV28 to TRBJ1-2; a possible D gene is TRBD1 (6 bases). The CDR3 length is 11 residues. The germline V gene has CDR1 MDHEN and CDR2 SYDVKM. Trimming removed 10 bases at V and 2 bases at J, with 8 bases between.

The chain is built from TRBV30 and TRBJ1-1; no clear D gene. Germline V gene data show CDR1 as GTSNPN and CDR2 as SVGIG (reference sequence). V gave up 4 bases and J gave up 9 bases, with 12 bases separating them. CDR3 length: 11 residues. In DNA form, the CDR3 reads TGTGCCTGGAAGCTAGGTGGGAAAGCTTTCTTT. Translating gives CAWKLGGKAFF.

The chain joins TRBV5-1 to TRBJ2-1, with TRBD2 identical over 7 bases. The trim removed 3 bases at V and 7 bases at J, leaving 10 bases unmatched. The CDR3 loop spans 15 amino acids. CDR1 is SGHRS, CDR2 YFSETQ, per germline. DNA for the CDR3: TGCGCCAGCAGCTCCAATAGCGGGTCTGGAAATGAGCAGTTCTTC. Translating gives CASSSNSGSGNEQFF.

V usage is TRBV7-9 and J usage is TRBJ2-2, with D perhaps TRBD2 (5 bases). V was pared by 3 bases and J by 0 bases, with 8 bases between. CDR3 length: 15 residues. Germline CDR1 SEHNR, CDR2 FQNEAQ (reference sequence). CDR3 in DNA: TGTGCCAGCAGCTTTCCCGGGACGAACACCGGGGAGCTGTTTTTT. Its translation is CASSFPGTNTGELFF.

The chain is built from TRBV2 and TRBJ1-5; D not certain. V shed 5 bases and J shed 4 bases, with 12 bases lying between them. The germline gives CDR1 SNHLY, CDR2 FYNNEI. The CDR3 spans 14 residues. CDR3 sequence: CASSNEGFNQPQHF. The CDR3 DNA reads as TGTGCCAGCAGTAACGAAGGGTTTAATCAGCCCCAGCATTTT.

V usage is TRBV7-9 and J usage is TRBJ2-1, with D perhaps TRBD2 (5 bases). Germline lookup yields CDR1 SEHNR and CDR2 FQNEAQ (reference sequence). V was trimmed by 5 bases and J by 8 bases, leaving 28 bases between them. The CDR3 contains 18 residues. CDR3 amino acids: CASSLNLGFTDGGDEQFF. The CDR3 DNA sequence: TGTGCCAGCAGCCTTAACCTCGGGTTTACCGACGGAGGCGATGAGCAGTTCTTC.

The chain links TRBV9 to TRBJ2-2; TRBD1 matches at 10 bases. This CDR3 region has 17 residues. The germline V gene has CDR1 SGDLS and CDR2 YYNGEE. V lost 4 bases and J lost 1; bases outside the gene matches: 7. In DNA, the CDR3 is TGTGCCAGCAGCCCACGACAGGGGGCAAGGAACACCGGGGAGCTGTTTTTT. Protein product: CASSPRQGARNTGELFF. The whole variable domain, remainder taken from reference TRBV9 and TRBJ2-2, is DSGVTQTPKHLITATGQRVTLRCSPRSGDLSVYWYQQSLDQGLQFLIQYYNGEERAKGNILERFSAQQFPDLHSELNLSSLELGDSALYFCASSPRQGARNTGELFFGEGSRLTVL.

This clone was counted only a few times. Here the CDR3 DNA reads TGTGCCAGCAGAGATAGCGGGAGAGCCAAAAACATTCAGTACTTC. Translating it yields CASRDSGRAKNIQYF. This chain joins TRBV2 and TRBJ2-4; the match to TRBD2 covers 9 bases. The CDR3 has 15 residues. Germline V gene data show CDR1 as SNHLY and CDR2 as FYNNEI. V shed 6 bases and J 0 bases; nucleotides not matched to a gene: 3.

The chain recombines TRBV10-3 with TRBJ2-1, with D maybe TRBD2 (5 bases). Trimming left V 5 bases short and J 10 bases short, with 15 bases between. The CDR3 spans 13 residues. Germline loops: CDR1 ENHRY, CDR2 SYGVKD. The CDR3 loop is CAISSGLAGEQFF. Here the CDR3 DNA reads TGTGCCATCAGTAGTGGGCTCGCGGGCGAGCAGTTCTTC.

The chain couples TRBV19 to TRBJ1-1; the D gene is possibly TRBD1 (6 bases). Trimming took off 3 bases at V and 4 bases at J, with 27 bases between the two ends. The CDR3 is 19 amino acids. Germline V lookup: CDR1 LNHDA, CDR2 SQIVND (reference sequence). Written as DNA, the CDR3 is TGTGCCAGTAGTATCCTGGGAAGAGGGGGAACCCACCGGAGCACTGAAGCTTTCTTT. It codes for CASSILGRGGTHRSTEAFF. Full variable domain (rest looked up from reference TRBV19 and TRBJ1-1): DGGITQSPKYLFRKEGQNVTLSCEQNLNHDAMYWYRQDPGQGLRLIYYSQIVNDFQKGDIAEGYSVSREKKESFPLTVTSAQKNPTAFYLCASSILGRGGTHRSTEAFFGQGTRLTVV.

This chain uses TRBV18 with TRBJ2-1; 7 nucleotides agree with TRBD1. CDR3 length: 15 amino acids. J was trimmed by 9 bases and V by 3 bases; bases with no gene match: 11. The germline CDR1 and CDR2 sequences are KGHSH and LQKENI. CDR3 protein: CASSPATGTVVEQFF. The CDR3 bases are TGTGCCAGCTCACCTGCTACCGGGACAGTGGTTGAGCAGTTCTTC.

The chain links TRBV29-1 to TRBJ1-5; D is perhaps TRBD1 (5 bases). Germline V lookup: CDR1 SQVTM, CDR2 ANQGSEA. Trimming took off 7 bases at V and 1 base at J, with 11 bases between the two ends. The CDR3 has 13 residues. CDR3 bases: TGCAGCGCTCGGCAGGGCAGCAATCAGCCCCAGCATTTT. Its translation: CSARQGSNQPQHF. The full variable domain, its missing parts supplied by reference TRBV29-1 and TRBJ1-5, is SAVISQKPSRDICQRGTSLTIQCQVDSQVTMMFWYRQQPGQSLTLIATANQGSEATYESGFVIDKFPISRPNLTFSTLTVSNMSPEDSSIYLCSARQGSNQPQHFGDGTRLSIL.

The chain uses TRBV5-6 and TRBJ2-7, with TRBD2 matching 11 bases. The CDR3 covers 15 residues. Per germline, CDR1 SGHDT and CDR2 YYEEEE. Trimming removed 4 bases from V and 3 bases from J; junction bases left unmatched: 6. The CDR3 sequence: CASSPPGLADYEQYF. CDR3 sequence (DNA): TGTGCCAGCAGCCCCCCGGGACTAGCGGACTACGAGCAGTACTTC.